Here is one TCR beta chain with its context. What it binds is not known. TCRdb's table, derived via immunoSEQ multiplex PCR, lists solely in-frame clones and lacks some. The profile shows 95,000 to 100,000 clones, around 84% of them singletons. The data stem from a study of T cell responses to AZD1222 COVID-19 vaccine. General study results and limits: The study reported that nearly half of spike-specific TCRs target unmutated variant regions.

The clonotype originates from an adult in good health. This specimen consisted of peripheral blood, obtained on day 0 of AZD1222 vaccination.

The CDR3 here is CASSQDLQGGGRNYGYTF. The CDR3 DNA follows: TGCGCCAGCAGCCAAGATTTACAGGGAGGAGGTCGTAACTATGGCTACACCTTC. J is TRBJ1-2 and V is TRBV4-3, with D possibly being TRBD1 (6 bases). The ends were cut back, 0 bases at V and 1 base at J, with 18 bases in the middle. The germline gives CDR1 LGHNA, CDR2 YSLEER. The CDR3 extends over 18 amino acids.